The rows below give T cell receptor beta chains drawn from one sample of a study of blood T cell repertoires in COVID-19. The assay was immunoSEQ multiplex PCR, and TCRdb's table has in-frame clones only and misses some. The table lists 300,000 to 400,000 clones, roughly 90% of them singletons. The specimen sequenced was peripheral blood. These receptors all stem from a woman in her 70s with COVID-19, enrolled during active disease. The conserved cysteine and the conserved F or W are not part of the CDR3 here. Where a row states a size, it is once, few, many or the class of an expanded clone; other rows omit it.

clone size	V gene	J gene	CDR3 protein
-	TRBV3-1/TRBV3-2	TRBJ1-4	ASSRQGAGGEKLF
once	TRBV5-1	TRBJ2-5	ASSFEGEETQY
once	TRBV2	TRBJ1-1	ASSEAGGGYTEAF
-	TRBV5-4	TRBJ2-2	ASSSRTENTGELF
-	TRBV9	TRBJ2-2	ASSVAAGQGNAGELF
-	TRBV29-1	TRBJ2-7	SVESRDRGEYEQY
-	TRBV5-1	TRBJ1-1	ASRLGENTEAF
-	TRBV24-1	TRBJ2-3	ATSDTVRASTDTQY
-	TRBV6-5	TRBJ2-5	ASRSLKGYQETQY
-	TRBV11-2	TRBJ1-3	ASSFGLRGNTIY
few	TRBV18	TRBJ1-6	ASSPTRGNSPLH
-	TRBV24-1	TRBJ2-1	ATSDLHGGFDEQF
-	TRBV21-1	TRBJ1-2	ASAPGGPNYGYT
-	TRBV19	TRBJ1-5	ASSIPGRGNNQPQH
-	TRBV27	TRBJ1-6	ASSPRQGGNSPLH
few	TRBV30	TRBJ2-7	AWTGTGTYEQY
-	TRBV5-1	TRBJ1-1	ASTLLDRGTEAF